The T cell receptor (beta chain) described here comes from a study of cytomegalovirus exposure and HLA in healthy donors. Remarks on this clone: Its antigen is not identified.

The PCR was carried out with 60 Vbeta primers and 13 Jbeta primers. Libraries were prepared by immunoSEQ multiplex PCR; TCRdb keeps only in-frame clonotypes and omits some of them. The sample carries more than 150,000 clones, about 90% recorded once. General study points: A classifier reportedly called cytomegalovirus status with high sensitivity and specificity. Because they were indistinguishable, some V segments, including TRBV6-2 and TRBV6-3, were excluded. The likely origin of a cluster of highly shared sequence variants was a sequencing artifact.

V was pared by 8 bases and J by 5 bases, with 16 bases between. CDR3 length equals 14 residues. CDR1 and CDR2 (germline): KGHSH, LQKENI. The receptor was derived from a girl younger than two in good health and CMV-seronegative. Input material: PBMCs. V gene TRBV18 combines with J gene TRBJ1-5; a possible D gene is TRBD1 (5 bases). CDR3 bases: TGTGCCAGCGCCGGCGGGGGGACGTATCAGCCCCAGCATTTT. It encodes CASAGGGTYQPQHF. Full variable domain (missing parts from reference TRBV18 and TRBJ1-5): NAGVMQNPRHLVRRRGQEARLRCSPMKGHSHVYWYRQLPEEGLKFMVYLQKENIIDESGMPKERFSAEFPKEGPSILRIQQVVRGDSAAYFCASAGGGTYQPQHFGDGTRLSIL.